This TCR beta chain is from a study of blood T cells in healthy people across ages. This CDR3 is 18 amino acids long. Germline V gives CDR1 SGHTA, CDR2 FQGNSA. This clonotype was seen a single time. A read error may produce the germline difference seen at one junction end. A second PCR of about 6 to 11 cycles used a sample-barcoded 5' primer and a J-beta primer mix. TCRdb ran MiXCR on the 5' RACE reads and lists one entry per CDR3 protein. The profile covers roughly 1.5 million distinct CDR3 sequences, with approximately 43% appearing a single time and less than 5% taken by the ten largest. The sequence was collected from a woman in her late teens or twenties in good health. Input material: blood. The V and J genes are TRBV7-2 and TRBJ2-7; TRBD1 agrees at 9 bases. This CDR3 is CASSLPTWGDRAAYEQYF. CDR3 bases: TGTGCAAGCAGCTTACCGACTTGGGGGGACAGGGCCGCCTACGAGCAGTACTTC.